This TCR beta chain is from a study of cytomegalovirus exposure and HLA in healthy donors. The V gene end was trimmed by 6 bases and the J gene end by 10 bases; junction bases not matched to a gene: 5. The CDR3 extends over 13 amino acids. Germline CDR1 is MNHEY and CDR2 is SMNVEV (reference sequence). The PCR had 60 Vbeta and 13 Jbeta primers. Sequencing was performed with immunoSEQ multiplex PCR; in TCRdb, only in-frame clones are kept and a portion is missing. The table lists roughly 130,000 clones, approximately 80% of them singletons. The sample comprised PBMCs. This chain connects TRBV27 to TRBJ1-6; 8 positions match TRBD1. The source is a man aged 40-49 years in good health and CMV-seronegative. CDR3: CASRDRVRSPLHF. In DNA, the CDR3 is TGTGCCAGCAGGGACAGGGTTAGGTCACCCCTCCACTTT.